These 14 T cell receptor beta chains came from one sample sequenced in a study of blood T cell repertoires in COVID-19. Clones were sequenced by immunoSEQ multiplex PCR, and TCRdb holds only the in-frame ones, with some missing. The table has about 160,000 clones, roughly 81% seen once; the top ten hold more than 1%. Sequenced sample: peripheral blood. Source of these receptors: a man in his forties with acute or convalescent COVID-19.

The chain links TRBV2 to TRBJ2-7, with 10 bases lining up with TRBD1. The V segment lost 6 bases and the J segment 2 bases; nucleotides outside the gene matches: 7. CDR1 is SNHLY, CDR2 FYNNEI, per germline. The CDR3 consists of 15 residues. Written as DNA, the CDR3 is TGTGCCAGCAGCAGGGGGACAGGGGCCCCCTACGAGCAGTACTTC. Amino acid sequence: CASSRGTGAPYEQYF.

The rearrangement links TRBV2 to TRBJ1-1; 9 nucleotides align to TRBD1. After removal of 3 bases from V and 3 bases from J, the junction contained 2 bases not matched to a gene. Germline V CDR1 and CDR2: SNHLY, FYNNEI. The CDR3 totals 14 residues. As DNA, the CDR3 is TGTGCCAGCAGTGAGGACAGGGGTTACACTGAAGCTTTCTTT. Translated: CASSEDRGYTEAFF.

CDR3 DNA sequence: TGCAGCGTTGAGAAACAGAGGGACACTGAAGCTTTCTTT. It is translated as CSVEKQRDTEAFF. V and J are TRBV29-1 and TRBJ1-1; D is ambiguous. Deletions cut 3 bases from V and 3 bases from J, with 11 bases between. This CDR3 has 13 residues. Germline CDR1 and CDR2: SQVTM and ANQGSEA.

V and J are TRBV2 and TRBJ1-5, with 9 nucleotides matching TRBD1. Germline CDR1 and CDR2: SNHLY and FYNNEI. The CDR3 has 14 amino acids. V lost 4 bases and J lost 3; bases outside the gene matches: 1. In nucleotides, the CDR3 is TGTGCCAGCAGTGGGACAGGGGACAATCAGCCCCAGCATTTT. Translation gives CASSGTGDNQPQHF.

This chain connects TRBV19 to TRBJ1-5; D call uncertain. V was shortened by 5 bases and J by 1 base, with 9 bases between the two germline ends. The CDR3 covers 14 residues. Looked up from germline, CDR1 is LNHDA and CDR2 is SQIVND (reference sequence). The CDR3 loop reads CASSRELSNQPQHF. DNA for the CDR3: TGTGCCAGTAGTCGGGAATTAAGCAATCAGCCCCAGCATTTT.

V and J are TRBV6-5 and TRBJ2-7; tentatively, D is TRBD2 (5 bases). CDR3 size: 13 residues. Trimming stripped 8 bases from V and 2 bases from J, with 13 bases between. The germline CDR1 and CDR2 sequences are MNHEY and SVGAGI. CDR3 DNA sequence: TGTGCCAGCGCCCGGGAATATACCTACGAGCAGTACTTC. Its translation is CASAREYTYEQYF.

This clone was observed a handful of times. The rearrangement uses TRBV5-6 and TRBJ1-1, with no clear D. Germline V gives CDR1 SGHDT, CDR2 YYEEEE. The length of the CDR3 is 15 residues. The V end was cut by 3 bases, the J end by 4 bases, with 16 bases between. The CDR3 here is CASSYRGVLRTEAFF. The CDR3 nucleotides read TGTGCCAGCAGCTACCGCGGTGTCCTACGCACTGAAGCTTTCTTT.

This rearrangement joins TRBV19 to TRBJ1-6; D not certain. This CDR3 spans 13 amino acids. Trimming removed 5 bases at V and 9 bases at J, with 11 bases between. The germline V gene encodes CDR1 LNHDA and CDR2 SQIVND (reference sequence). The DNA for the CDR3 is TGTGCCAGTAGTCCGGGTCCTCTTTCACCCCTCCACTTT. It specifies CASSPGPLSPLHF.

The genes are TRBV15 and TRBJ2-1; 9 nucleotides match TRBD1. Losses at the gene ends were 3 bases for V and 7 bases for J; bases not matched to a gene: 10. This CDR3 has 16 amino acids. From germline, CDR1 is LNHNV and CDR2 YYDKDF (reference sequence). The CDR3 DNA follows: TGTGCCACCAGCAGTTATTATACAGGGGGCGAAAATGAGCAGTTCTTC. Translating gives CATSSYYTGGENEQFF.

V gene TRBV18 combines with J gene TRBJ2-5; TRBD1 is a possible D gene (6 bases). The CDR3 totals 15 residues. V was clipped by 0 bases and J by 8 bases, with 16 bases between them. CDR1 KGHSH and CDR2 LQKENI come from the germline V gene. The CDR3 is CASSPPVRGFITQYF. Written as DNA, the CDR3 is TGTGCCAGCTCACCACCGGTCAGGGGTTTTATAACCCAGTACTTC.

This chain connects TRBV5-1 to TRBJ2-2, with D unclear. Trimming left V 0 bases short and J 0 bases short, with 9 bases between. CDR3 length: 16 residues. CDR1 is SGHRS and CDR2 is YFSETQ in the germline V gene. CDR3 in amino acids: CASSLGGLTNTGELFF. The CDR3 DNA is TGCGCCAGCAGCTTGGGAGGTTTAACGAACACCGGGGAGCTGTTTTTT.

This rearrangement joins TRBV15 to TRBJ2-1; the match to TRBD2 covers 13 bases. Trimming at V came to 7 bases and at J to 8 bases, leaving 8 bases not matched to a gene. The CDR3 runs to 15 residues. Germline V gene sequence: CDR1 LNHNV, CDR2 YYDKDF (reference sequence). Here the CDR3 reads CATKTGTSGADEQFF. In DNA, the CDR3 is TGTGCCACCAAGACCGGGACTAGCGGGGCCGATGAGCAGTTCTTC. Variable domain in full (rest from reference TRBV15 and TRBJ2-1): DAMVIQNPRYQVTQFGKPVTLSCSQTLNHNVMYWYQQKSSQAPKLLFHYYDKDFNNEADTPDNFQSRRPNTSFCFLDIRSPGLGDTAMYLCATKTGTSGADEQFFGPGTRLTVL.

This clone has just a few counts. The genes are TRBV9 and TRBJ2-1, with 7 bases aligning to TRBD1. Germline V gene sequence: CDR1 SGDLS, CDR2 YYNGEE. CDR3 length equals 14 residues. J was trimmed by 5 bases and V by 4 bases; bases with no gene match: 6. In DNA, the CDR3 is TGTGCCAGCAGCCTGGGGGACAGAAACAATGAGCAGTTCTTC. Its translation is CASSLGDRNNEQFF.

The genes are TRBV9 and TRBJ2-7, with D possibly TRBD1 on 7 matching bases. The germline V gene encodes CDR1 SGDLS and CDR2 YYNGEE. Deletions cut 4 bases from V and 4 bases from J, with 21 bases between. The CDR3 is 16 residues long. The CDR3, as DNA: TGTGCCAGCAGCCCCCAGGGGGGCAGGGGAGGATACGAGCAGTACTTC. This gives the protein CASSPQGGRGGYEQYF.